The 4 T cell receptor beta chains given below trace back to one sample, sequenced in a study of T cell responses to AZD1222 COVID-19 vaccine. The method was immunoSEQ multiplex PCR; TCRdb's version includes in-frame clones alone and lacks a portion of them. The data contain about 140,000 clones, more than 90% of them seen just once; the ten biggest clones take up approximately 5.4%. The material sequenced was peripheral blood, taken on day 0 of AZD1222 vaccination. These receptors originate from an adult in good health.

V gene TRBV5-8 combines with J gene TRBJ2-5; 13 nucleotides agree with TRBD2. From germline, CDR1 is SGHTS and CDR2 YDEGEE. The CDR3 runs 17 residues. The junction had 7 bases not matched to a gene; V was cut back by 4 bases and J by 1 base. The DNA for the CDR3 is TGTGCCAGCAGCACCGGGGGGACTAGCGGGGTCCAAGAGACCCAGTACTTC. Translation: CASSTGGTSGVQETQYF.

The chain employs TRBV6-5 and TRBJ2-7; D is unresolved. Germline loops: CDR1 MNHEY, CDR2 SVGAGI. V was cut by 3 bases and J by 2 bases, with 14 bases left in between. The CDR3 is 15 residues long. The DNA of the CDR3 is TGTGCCAGCAGTTATAAGCCGTTGGGGACCTACGAGCAGTACTTC. It translates to CASSYKPLGTYEQYF.

V gene TRBV7-2 combines with J gene TRBJ1-1; D is perhaps TRBD1 (5 bases). V lost 0 bases, J lost 7 bases, and 15 bases lay in between. This CDR3 comprises 15 residues. Per germline, CDR1 SGHTA and CDR2 FQGNSA. Here the CDR3 DNA reads TGTGCCAGCAGCTTAGCGGGGGGAGGGCTTGGTGAAGCTTTCTTT. Translated: CASSLAGGGLGEAFF.

The CDR3 region is CSVAPGTGGLVGRGYTF. The CDR3 bases are TGCAGCGTTGCGCCCGGGACAGGGGGCTTAGTCGGTCGCGGCTACACCTTC. The rearrangement uses TRBV29-1 and TRBJ1-2; 12 nucleotides agree with TRBD1. The CDR3 has 17 amino acids. Germline CDR1 SQVTM, CDR2 ANQGSEA. V lost 4 bases, J lost 8 bases, and 17 bases stayed unmatched.